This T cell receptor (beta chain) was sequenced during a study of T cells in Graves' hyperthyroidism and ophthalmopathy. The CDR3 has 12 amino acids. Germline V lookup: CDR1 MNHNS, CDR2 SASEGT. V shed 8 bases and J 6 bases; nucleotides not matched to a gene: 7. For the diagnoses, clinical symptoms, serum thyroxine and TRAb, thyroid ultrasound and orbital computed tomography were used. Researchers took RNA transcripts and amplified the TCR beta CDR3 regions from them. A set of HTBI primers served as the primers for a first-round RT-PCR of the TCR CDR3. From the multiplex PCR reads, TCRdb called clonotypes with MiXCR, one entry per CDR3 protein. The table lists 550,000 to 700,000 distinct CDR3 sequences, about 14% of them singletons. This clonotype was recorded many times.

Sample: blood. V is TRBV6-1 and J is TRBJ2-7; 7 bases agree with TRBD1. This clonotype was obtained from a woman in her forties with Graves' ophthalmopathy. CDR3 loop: CASCISGGEQYF. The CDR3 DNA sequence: TGTGCCAGCTGTATATCAGGGGGCGAGCAGTACTTC.